This entry features one T cell receptor beta chain sequence. Which antigen it targets is not known. No qualities accompany the bases; no much larger clone lies one base away. TCRbeta CDR3 regions were amplified from genomic DNA by means of the immunoSEQ Assay, a bias-controlled multiplex PCR. Processing in the source paper ran as follows. Nucleated cell counts per sample were estimated from amplification of reference gene primers within the assay. To quantify the absolute abundance of each unique TCRbeta CDR3 rearrangement, sequence reads were collapsed and filtered. For each sample, productive Simpson clonality was calculated as the square root of Simpson's diversity index across productive rearrangements. TCRdb took this table from immuneACCESS and kept in-frame rearrangements with V and J called. Such tables lack part of the clones; where checked against another copy, unresolved V genes explain under half of the gap, and the rest is unexplained. V and J calls and clone size are as listed in that table; D and trimming were resolved from the DNA. A total of about 28,000 clones appear in this sample, nearly 85% of them only once. The top ten clonotypes cover approximately 15% of the sample.

This sample was taken from a study of blood T cell repertoires in COVID-19 (TCRdb year 2020). Some background on the complete study: Samples covering the acute and convalescent phases of COVID-19 were provided by collaborators in the United States, Italy and Spain. The dataset comprised deeply sampled blood TCRbeta repertoires from subjects exposed to, actively infected with, or recovered from COVID-19. Sample metadata almost always included a de-identified subject ID, COVID-19 status, age in years and sex. The material from the prospective study consisted of cDNA or gDNA derived from T cells, B-cell-depleted T cells, or PBMCs. Samples came from the ongoing ImmuneRACE study (first 160 participants) plus 1,254 subjects from 6 global collaborators. The repertoires were released in a freely available public database intended as a resource for research on the immune response to SARS-CoV-2. Where available, HLA class I and class II types were obtained from metadata supplied by the sample provider rather than from assay-based typing.

Results the study describes overall, beyond this receptor: Clinical and demographic metadata were provided uncurated, with the amount varying by source and participant.

Collaborating institutions collected whole blood in K2EDTA tubes following their own protocols. For TCRbeta analysis, collaborators shipped samples in one of three forms: frozen whole blood, isolated PBMCs, or DNA extracted from either of those sample types. The CDR3 contains 14 residues, cysteine and phenylalanine counted. Only the CDR3 portion is preserved as DNA: 42 bases, with reading frame beginning at the first base. V is clipped by 5 bases and J by 7 bases, and the sequence between their germline boundaries is 18 bases long. The germline V gene sets CDR1 to SGHTA and CDR2 to FQGNSA. The sequenced sample consisted of peripheral blood. The sequence is built from TRBV7-2 and TRBJ2-7, with the D gene uncertain. This TCR came from a man aged 65 to 85 with active COVID-19. The CDR3 is CASSPGRLLREQYF. The DNA reads TGTGCCAGCAGCCCTGGGCGTCTCCTACGAGAGCAGTACTTC.